This T cell receptor beta chain appears in the sequencing data of a study of CD8 T cells in ankylosing spondylitis. Study results and limitations: What appeared characteristic of ankylosing spondylitis blood was a TCR beta motif of under 10 highly homologous variants.

TCRdb re-analysed the 5' RACE reads in MiXCR, keeping a single row per CDR3 protein. The table has approximately 250,000 distinct CDR3 sequences, roughly 25% seen once; the top ten hold roughly 0.67%. The germline CDR1 and CDR2 sequences are LNHNV and YYDKDF (reference sequence). There are 15 residues in the CDR3. Trimming shortened V by 0 bases and J by 3 bases, and 9 bases separated the two germline ends. This clonotype was detected a few times. Antigen specificity is unknown. The chain combines TRBV15 with TRBJ2-1, with a tentative D call TRBD1 (5 bases). The receptor was derived from a male donor with ankylosing spondylitis or in good health (not recorded which). The sequenced material came from blood, either unsorted or a sorted T cell fraction (not recorded which). The CDR3 DNA follows: TGTGCCACCAGCAGAGATCGGCAGGGCTACAATGAGCAGTTCTTC. It yields the protein CATSRDRQGYNEQFF. Full variable domain (remainder filled in from reference TRBV15 and TRBJ2-1): DAMVIQNPRYQVTQFGKPVTLSCSQTLNHNVMYWYQQKSSQAPKLLFHYYDKDFNNEADTPDNFQSRRPNTSFCFLDIRSPGLGDTAMYLCATSRDRQGYNEQFFGPGTRLTVL.